This TCR beta chain was identified in a study of CD4 T cell repertoires in COVID-19. Details on this clone: Its antigen is not known.

General study findings and limits: SARS-CoV and/or HKU1 spike cultures shared between 7 and 25% of SARS-CoV-2 clonotypes.

Sequencing was done directly on freshly isolated, uncultured memory T cells. Produced via immunoSEQ multiplex PCR; TCRdb's table is partial and in-frame only. The table has tens of thousands of clones, roughly 84% seen once. This clonotype was obtained from a human donor who had COVID-19. The specimen comprised central memory CD4+ T cells from blood, sampled before the COVID-19 pandemic.

The CDR3 is CASKDRATYEQYF. CDR3 DNA sequence: TGTGCCTCAAAGGACAGGGCGACCTACGAGCAGTACTTC. The chain couples TRBV6-1 to TRBJ2-7; 8 nucleotides agree with TRBD1. After removal of 11 bases from V and 2 bases from J, the junction contained 8 bases not matched to a gene. CDR1 is MNHNS, CDR2 SASEGT, per germline. The CDR3 covers 13 residues.